The 18 T cell receptor beta chains below all came from one sample that was sequenced in a study of cytomegalovirus exposure and HLA in healthy donors (dated by TCRdb to about 2017). The library was produced with the immunoSEQ multiplex PCR assay. A mixture of 60 forward primers for TCR Vbeta segments and 13 reverse primers for TCR Jbeta segments was used in the multiplex PCR. The clones in this table, taken by TCRdb from immuneACCESS, are in-frame only. Not every clone is retained; where verified, under half of the shortfall comes from an unresolved V gene, and the cause of the rest is unknown. This sample lists 150,000 to 200,000 clones; nearly 80% were detected once. Together, the top ten hold around 14% of the sample. The sequenced sample consisted of PBMCs. These TCRs come from a woman aged 40 to 50 in good health and CMV-seronegative.

This sequence joins TRBV27 and TRBJ1-4, with D possibly matching TRBD1 (5 bases). This CDR3 region has 15 residues. The V end lost 3 bases, the J end lost 8 bases, and 16 bases lay between the germline ends. Germline values: CDR1 MNHEY, CDR2 SMNVEV (reference sequence). The CDR3 loop reads CASSLSQGLWEKLFF. CDR3 DNA sequence: TGTGCCAGCAGTTTGTCTCAGGGCCTTTGGGAAAAACTGTTTTTT.

The rearrangement joins TRBV11-2 to TRBJ2-1; D is unclear. This CDR3 is built from 13 residues. Trimming removed 5 bases from V and 6 bases from J, with 11 bases in between. Germline CDR1 reads SGHAT; CDR2 reads FQNNGV. CDR3 nucleotide sequence: TGTGCCAGCAGCCTCCCTTCTCCCAATGAGCAGTTCTTC. Amino acid sequence: CASSLPSPNEQFF. The full variable domain, rest sourced from reference TRBV11-2 and TRBJ2-1, is EAGVAQSPRYKIIEKRQSVAFWCNPISGHATLYWYQQILGQGPKLLIQFQNNGVVDDSQLPKDRFSAERLKGVDSTLKIQPAKLEDSAVYLCASSLPSPNEQFFGPGTRLTVL.

This rearrangement joins TRBV7-2 to TRBJ2-4, with TRBD1 as a possible D gene (5 bases). The CDR3 is made up of 18 amino acids. Germline V CDR1 and CDR2: SGHTA, FQGNSA. Trimming cost V 3 bases and J 0 bases, with 18 bases left between them. The CDR3 reads CASSLRQGSVGAKNIQYF. The CDR3 DNA reads as TGTGCCAGCAGCTTGAGGCAGGGTAGTGTCGGAGCCAAAAACATTCAGTACTTC.

The chain employs TRBV6-6 and TRBJ2-3; D gene unclear. The CDR3 is 13 amino acids. Per germline, CDR1 MNHNY and CDR2 SVGAGI (reference sequence). V was shortened by 6 bases and J by 1 base, with 8 bases between the two germline ends. The CDR3 bases are TGTGCCAGCAGGGAGCACGGCACAGATACGCAGTATTTT. Encoded protein: CASREHGTDTQYF.

The chain carries TRBV7-3 and TRBJ2-3; 8 bases are a match to TRBD2. Per germline, CDR1 SGHTA and CDR2 FQGTGA. This CDR3 has 14 amino acids. V lost 1 base to trimming and J lost 4 bases; unmatched junction nucleotides: 1. CDR3 DNA: TGTGCCAGCAGCTTAATCGGGGGGGCAGATACGCAGTATTTT. It is translated as CASSLIGGADTQYF.

This clone was observed once. This chain connects TRBV19 to TRBJ2-5; 7 positions match TRBD1. The CDR3 totals 14 residues. V was pared by 8 bases and J by 1 base, with 7 bases of the junction left unmatched. Germline CDR1 reads LNHDA; CDR2 reads SQIVND (reference sequence). The CDR3 DNA sequence: TGTGCCAGTTCCCAGGGGGATAGCCAAGAGACCCAGTACTTC. Translated: CASSQGDSQETQYF.

The V and J genes are TRBV5-1 and TRBJ2-2; a weak D match, TRBD1 (7 bases). This CDR3 comprises 15 residues. Germline V CDR1 and CDR2: SGHRS, YFSETQ. Between the trimmed V and J ends, which lost 3 bases and 5 bases, there was a span of 14 bases. CDR3 residues: CASSSRQGGTGELFF. CDR3 coding DNA: TGCGCCAGCAGCTCGAGACAGGGAGGAACCGGGGAGCTGTTTTTT.

The V call is TRBV9, the J call TRBJ2-7, with 11 bases lining up with TRBD2. The CDR3 has 15 residues. Trimming took 3 bases from V and 4 from J; bases not matched to a gene: 6. Germline V lookup: CDR1 SGDLS, CDR2 YYNGEE. The CDR3 nucleotides are TGTGCCAGCAGCGGGGGACTAGCGGACGGTTACGAGCAGTACTTC. Protein: CASSGGLADGYEQYF.

There are a few counts of this clone. V and J are TRBV6-1 and TRBJ1-2; D uncertain. From germline, CDR1 is MNHNS and CDR2 SASEGT. Trimming removed 3 bases from V and 8 bases from J, with 10 bases in between. This CDR3 is built from 12 residues. CDR3 region: CASSDQVGGYTF. The CDR3 coding sequence is TGTGCCAGCAGTGACCAGGTCGGAGGCTACACCTTC.

The V and J genes are TRBV14 and TRBJ1-1; D uncertain. The V gene lost 5 bases and the J gene lost 4 bases, with 8 bases spanning the gap. CDR1 and CDR2 from the germline V gene are SGHDN and FVKESK. The CDR3 is made up of 12 amino acids. This CDR3 is CASSYSFTEAFF. The CDR3 nucleotides are TGTGCCAGCAGCTACAGCTTCACTGAAGCTTTCTTT.

This clone has a handful of counts. The V and J genes are TRBV28 and TRBJ2-2; possibly TRBD2 for D (6 bases). The CDR3 covers 15 residues. CDR1 and CDR2 (germline): MDHEN, SYDVKM. Trimming removed 5 bases from V and 4 bases from J, with 14 bases in between. This chain's CDR3 is CASSIRDLSTGELFF. CDR3 DNA sequence: TGTGCCAGCAGTATCCGGGACTTAAGCACCGGGGAGCTGTTTTTT.

This clone was seen a handful of times. The chain links TRBV27 to TRBJ1-1, with 9 bases identical to TRBD1. V trimming: 7 bases; J trimming: 5 bases; junction bases outside the gene matches: 2. The CDR3 runs 12 residues. Germline CDR1 MNHEY, CDR2 SMNVEV (reference sequence). CDR3 sequence reads: CASKTGGTEAFF. In nucleotides, the CDR3 is TGTGCCAGCAAGACAGGGGGGACTGAAGCTTTCTTT.

The CDR3 DNA reads TGTGCCAGAGTGTTACAAGATCAGCCCCAGCATTTT. It translates to CARVLQDQPQHF. V gene TRBV6-1 combines with J gene TRBJ1-5; D is ambiguous. CDR1 and CDR2 (germline): MNHNS, SASEGT. The V gene lost 9 bases and the J gene lost 5 bases, with 11 bases spanning the gap. CDR3 length: 12 amino acids.

The genes are TRBV7-6 and TRBJ2-5, with D possibly being TRBD2 (6 bases). The CDR3 contains 15 residues. V was cut by 3 bases and J by 4 bases, with 15 bases left in between. In germline, CDR1 is SGHVS, CDR2 FNYEAQ. CDR3: CASSLNDGGGETQYF. The CDR3 DNA follows: TGTGCCAGCAGCTTGAACGACGGGGGAGGAGAGACCCAGTACTTC.

This clone turned up a few times. J is TRBJ2-5 and V is TRBV27; D may be TRBD1 (5 bases). V was trimmed by 2 bases and J by 7 bases, leaving 11 bases between them. The CDR3 has 13 residues. CDR1 MNHEY and CDR2 SMNVEV come from the germline V gene (reference sequence). This chain's CDR3 is CASSLGARWTQYF. The CDR3 DNA sequence: TGTGCCAGCAGTTTAGGGGCCCGGTGGACCCAGTACTTC.

This clone was observed a few times. The chain combines TRBV10-3 with TRBJ2-7, with TRBD1 matching 8 bases. In germline, CDR1 is ENHRY, CDR2 SYGVKD. This CDR3 has 14 amino acids. The ends lost 3 bases at V and 2 bases at J; junction bases unmatched: 3. The CDR3 sequence: CAISEGTGPYEQYF. In DNA form, the CDR3 reads TGTGCCATCAGTGAAGGGACAGGTCCCTACGAGCAGTACTTC.

Details on this clone: At one boundary the junction diverges from the germline segment, which might be a read error. The CDR3 loop is CASSLAGGLMETQYF. CDR3 nucleotides: TGTGCCAGCAGCCTAGCGGGGGGGTTGATGGAGACCCAGTACTTC. The chain is built from TRBV7-2 and TRBJ2-5; 12 bases line up with TRBD2. CDR1 is SGHTA and CDR2 is FQGNSA in the germline V gene. The length of the CDR3 is 15 residues.

The CDR3 region is CASSPVVTGGTDTQYF. CDR3 sequence (DNA): TGTGCCAGCAGCCCGGTAGTGACAGGGGGCACAGATACGCAGTATTTT. The chain joins TRBV7-7 to TRBJ2-3, with 8 bases matching TRBD1. Germline loops: CDR1 SSHAT, CDR2 FNYEAQ (reference sequence). This CDR3 region has 16 residues. With V trimmed by 5 bases and J by 1 base, 8 bases remained unmatched.